This is a list of T cell receptor beta chains from one sample in a study of Graves' ophthalmopathy and Graves' hyperthyroidism. MiXCR, run by TCRdb on the multiplex PCR reads, gives a single entry per CDR3 protein. Of about 410,000 distinct CDR3 sequences in the sample, around 20% were seen once. Material for sequencing was peripheral blood. The receptors were gathered from a woman between 18 and 29 years old with Graves' ophthalmopathy. Both conserved end residues are part of each CDR3. The D gene is left open where the match is weak. Expanded clones are given a class, and other clones once, few, many or no size at all.

NA TRBJ1-5 NA TRBV6-5 CASGWERGSNQPQHF TGTGCCAGCGGTTGGGAAAGGGGAAGCAATCAGCCCCAGCATTTT
many TRBJ1-1 NA TRBV7-3 CASSSQGGAEAFF TGTGCCAGCAGCTCACAGGGTGGCGCTGAAGCTTTCTTT
many TRBJ1-1 TRBD1 TRBV6-2/TRBV6-3 CASSYSRTGRTEAFF TGTGCCAGCAGTTACTCGAGGACAGGGAGGACTGAAGCTTTCTTT
NA TRBJ1-2 NA TRBV30 CAWRGPRVYVDGYTF TGTGCCTGGAGGGGACCCCGGGTCTACGTCGATGGCTACACCTTC
many TRBJ1-1 TRBD1 TRBV7-2 CASSLLGQGNTEAFF TGTGCCAGCAGTCTTCTGGGACAGGGGAACACTGAAGCTTTCTTT
many TRBJ1-1 NA TRBV24-1 CATRAQGGNTEAFF TGTGCCACTCGCGCTCAGGGCGGGAACACTGAAGCTTTCTTT
NA TRBJ2-7 TRBD2 TRBV4-1 CASSQDGDRGTSGYEQYF TGCGCCAGCAGCCAAGATGGGGACCGCGGGACTAGCGGCTACGAGCAGTACTTC
many TRBJ1-6 NA TRBV10-3 CAISGTGWNSPLHF TGTGCCATCAGTGGTACAGGGTGGAATTCACCCCTCCACTTT
many TRBJ1-1 NA TRBV7-8 CASSLMVATGEAFF TGTGCCAGCAGCTTAATGGTGGCAACGGGTGAAGCTTTCTTT
many TRBJ2-5 NA TRBV4-1 CASSQDGQQETQYF TGCGCCAGCAGCCAAGACGGTCAGCAAGAGACCCAGTACTTC
many TRBJ1-6 NA TRBV28 CASSPPGGGGGSPLHF TGTGCCAGCAGTCCGCCTGGGGGGGGAGGAGGTTCACCCCTCCACTTT
many TRBJ2-5 NA TRBV6-5 CASKVSTGFAETQYF TGTGCCAGCAAGGTGTCTACAGGGTTTGCCGAGACCCAGTACTTC
NA TRBJ2-7 NA TRBV7-2 CASSLGRQTYEQYF TGTGCCAGCAGCTTAGGGCGTCAGACCTACGAGCAGTACTTC
few TRBJ2-7 NA TRBV4-2 CASSQDVRTVHSGEQYF TGTGCCAGCAGCCAAGATGTCCGGACAGTTCACTCGGGAGAGCAGTACTTC
many TRBJ2-5 TRBD1 TRBV11-1 CASSTWTGVILSSSETQYF TGTGCCAGCAGCACCTGGACAGGGGTGATTTTGTCTTCTTCGGAGACCCAGTACTTC
NA TRBJ1-5 NA TRBV28 CASSLAWLDNQPQHF TGTGCCAGTAGTCTGGCTTGGCTCGACAATCAGCCCCAGCATTTT
many TRBJ2-5 NA TRBV5-1 CASSPSSPGLETQYF TGCGCCAGCAGCCCGTCGTCCCCGGGGCTGGAGACCCAGTACTTC
many TRBJ2-7 TRBD2 TRBV6-2/TRBV6-3 CASSITPLALYEQYF TGTGCCAGCAGCATCACTCCACTAGCGCTGTACGAGCAGTACTTC
many TRBJ2-7 TRBD1 TRBV6-5 CASSLGQGASFAYEQYF TGTGCCAGCAGCCTGGGACAGGGGGCTTCCTTCGCCTACGAGCAGTACTTC
many TRBJ2-7 TRBD2 TRBV7-2 CASSFSGLNSYEQYF TGTGCCAGCAGCTTTTCGGGACTAAATTCCTACGAGCAGTACTTC
many TRBJ1-2 NA TRBV6-5 CASSYAAGARGGYTF TGTGCCAGCAGTTACGCCGCAGGGGCGCGGGGAGGCTACACCTTC
few TRBJ2-2 NA TRBV5-1 CASSQGRGITGELFF TGCGCCAGCAGCCAAGGTAGAGGAATAACCGGGGAGCTGTTTTTT
many TRBJ1-4 NA TRBV15 CATSRDRGTSEKLFF TGTGCCACCAGCAGAGACAGGGGCACGAGTGAAAAACTGTTTTTT
many TRBJ1-5 NA TRBV6-5 CASSYSRDYSNQPQHF TGTGCCAGCAGTTACTCCCGGGATTATAGCAATCAGCCCCAGCATTTT
NA TRBJ2-7 NA TRBV6-2/TRBV6-3 CASRTARGLLKYEQYF TGTGCCAGCCGAACCGCCCGTGGGCTCCTCAAATACGAGCAGTACTTC
few TRBJ2-5 TRBD1 TRBV27 CASSTRQGRILETQYF TGTGCCAGCAGTACTCGACAGGGAAGGATTTTGGAGACCCAGTACTTC
NA TRBJ2-5 NA TRBV7-3 CASSSQSWETQYF TGTGCCAGCAGCTCTCAATCTTGGGAGACCCAGTACTTC
many TRBJ2-7 TRBD2 TRBV7-2 CASSYGLAGEYF TGTGCCAGCAGCTATGGACTAGCGGGAGAGTACTTC
many TRBJ2-5 NA TRBV7-2 CASSLAQGSFGETQYF TGTGCCAGCAGCTTAGCGCAGGGGTCGTTCGGAGAGACCCAGTACTTC
many TRBJ2-4 NA TRBV4-1 CASSQDQSRSGNIQYF TGCGCCAGCAGCCAAGATCAAAGCCGGTCGGGAAACATTCAGTACTTC
few TRBJ2-7 NA TRBV6-2/TRBV6-3 CASSSLGRTYEQYF TGTGCCAGCAGTTCGCTGGGACGCACCTACGAGCAGTACTTC
many TRBJ2-4 TRBD1 TRBV6-2/TRBV6-3 CASRRPTGFGNIQYF TGTGCCAGCAGACGCCCGACAGGGTTTGGAAACATTCAGTACTTC